This is a list of T cell receptor beta chains from one sample in a study of shared clonotypes between healthy human individuals. Produced via immunoSEQ multiplex PCR; TCRdb's table is partial and in-frame only. The repertoire consists of approximately 1.4 million clones, with under 99% occurring once and the leading ten covering less than 0.55%. The sample was naive CD4+ T cells sorted from blood. The origin of the receptors is a man aged 25-40 years in good health. Both conserved end residues are part of each CDR3. The order of the fields is clone size, J gene, V gene, D gene, CDR3 length, CDR3 protein, CDR3 DNA. A D gene is named only where the DNA matches it firmly. Clone size is not always given. Where it is, it says once, few, many or a class for expanded clones.

.	TRBJ1-2	TRBV10-3	.	13	CAISESSDYGYTF	TGTGCCATCAGTGAGTCGAGTGACTATGGCTACACCTTC
.	TRBJ1-2	TRBV28	TRBD1	15	CASSPGGAGGNGYTF	TGTGCCAGCAGTCCCGGGGGGGCAGGGGGCAATGGCTACACCTTC
.	TRBJ2-5	TRBV16	TRBD1	16	CASSPGQELRGETQYF	TGTGCCAGCAGCCCCGGACAGGAACTCAGGGGGGAGACCCAGTACTTC
once	TRBJ2-6	TRBV18	.	15	CASSLLASGANVLTF	TGTGCCAGCTCACTGCTAGCGAGTGGGGCCAACGTCCTGACTTTC
.	TRBJ1-1	TRBV5-1	.	17	CASSLDPGQKVWTEAFF	TGCGCCAGCAGCTTGGACCCCGGACAGAAAGTTTGGACTGAAGCTTTCTTT
.	TRBJ2-1	TRBV9	.	11	CASSVGRFQFF	TGTGCCAGCAGCGTAGGCAGGTTTCAGTTCTTC
.	TRBJ2-3	TRBV5-5	TRBD2	18	CASSFSLFLAGVSGTQYF	TGTGCCAGCAGCTTTTCTCTGTTTCTAGCGGGAGTATCGGGTACGCAGTATTTT
.	TRBJ2-1	TRBV10-2	.	15	CASSAWDSSYNEQFF	TGCGCCAGCAGTGCGTGGGACTCCTCCTACAATGAGCAGTTCTTC
.	TRBJ1-5	TRBV27	.	16	CASSPGHAKDNQPQHF	TGTGCCAGCAGTCCGGGACACGCCAAAGATAATCAGCCCCAGCATTTT
.	TRBJ2-7	TRBV28	TRBD2	16	CASSPMRAGGLYEQYF	TGTGCCAGCAGTCCCATGCGGGCGGGGGGTCTCTACGAGCAGTACTTC
.	TRBJ1-2	TRBV6-5	.	12	CASRSTAFGYTF	TGTGCCAGCAGGTCGACAGCTTTCGGCTACACCTTC
.	TRBJ2-6	TRBV19	.	16	CASTVDTSSGANVLTF	TGTGCCAGTACCGTGGACACCAGCTCTGGGGCCAACGTCCTGACTTTC
.	TRBJ2-3	TRBV7-9	.	14	CASSFRPSTDTQYF	TGTGCCAGCAGCTTTCGGCCTAGCACAGATACGCAGTATTTT
.	TRBJ2-7	TRBV7-8	.	13	CASSLDIEHEQYF	TGTGCCAGCAGCTTAGATATTGAGCACGAGCAGTACTTC
.	TRBJ2-7	TRBV5-1	TRBD2	13	CASSISGRYEQYF	TGCGCCAGCAGCATTAGCGGGAGATACGAGCAGTACTTC
.	TRBJ2-3	TRBV5-8	.	14	CASSLHPGSDTQYF	TGTGCCAGCAGCTTACACCCAGGGTCAGATACGCAGTATTTT
.	TRBJ2-1	TRBV7-9	TRBD1	14	CASRPYTGENEQFF	TGTGCCAGCAGACCATATACAGGGGAGAATGAGCAGTTCTTC
.	TRBJ1-1	TRBV6-5	.	15	CASSYRRQGSTEAFF	TGTGCCAGCAGTTACCGACGGCAGGGGAGCACTGAAGCTTTCTTT
.	TRBJ2-7	TRBV2	.	12	CASSEYRYEQYF	TGTGCCAGCAGTGAATACCGATACGAGCAGTACTTC
.	TRBJ1-4	TRBV5-1	.	15	CASSLGGRANEKLFF	TGCGCCAGCAGCTTGGGGGGCAGGGCTAATGAAAAACTGTTTTTT
.	TRBJ1-2	TRBV6-5	.	14	CASSSLAAQEGYTF	TGTGCCAGCAGTTCCCTTGCGGCGCAGGAGGGCTACACCTTC
.	TRBJ1-5	TRBV18	.	13	CASSPESYQPQHF	TGTGCCAGCTCACCCGAGTCGTATCAGCCCCAGCATTTT
.	TRBJ2-7	TRBV7-9	.	16	CASSSSGSLSSYEQYF	TGTGCCAGCAGCTCGTCAGGGTCTTTAAGCTCCTACGAGCAGTACTTC
once	TRBJ1-2	TRBV2	.	13	CASSETGNYGYTF	TGTGCCAGCAGTGAAACGGGAAACTATGGCTACACCTTC
.	TRBJ2-7	TRBV10-3	.	14	CAITGADMAYEQYF	TGTGCCATCACGGGGGCAGACATGGCCTACGAGCAGTACTTC
.	TRBJ1-2	TRBV28	.	13	CASSPWEERGYTF	TGTGCCAGCAGCCCGTGGGAGGAGCGGGGCTACACCTTC
.	TRBJ1-2	TRBV28	TRBD1	15	CASFPPTGGVGGYTF	TGTGCCAGCTTCCCCCCGACAGGGGGCGTTGGTGGCTACACCTTC
.	TRBJ2-1	TRBV19	TRBD1	16	CASSILVGQGAREQFF	TGTGCCAGTAGTATTCTCGTGGGACAGGGGGCGAGAGAGCAGTTCTTC
.	TRBJ2-3	TRBV11-2	.	11	CASSLADTQYF	TGTGCCAGCAGCTTAGCGGATACGCAGTATTTT
.	TRBJ2-6	TRBV9	.	15	CASRQGGSGANVLTF	TGTGCCAGCCGTCAGGGGGGCTCTGGGGCCAACGTCCTGACTTTC
.	TRBJ1-3	TRBV5-1	.	16	CASSPSISGLGNTIYF	TGCGCCAGCAGCCCCTCAATATCAGGGCTTGGAAACACCATATATTTT
.	TRBJ2-7	TRBV7-9	.	14	CASSRRDKSYEQYF	TGTGCCAGCAGCCGCCGGGACAAATCCTACGAGCAGTACTTC
.	TRBJ2-7	TRBV11-2	.	13	CASSFTGAYEQYF	TGTGCCAGCAGCTTTACGGGGGCCTACGAGCAGTACTTC